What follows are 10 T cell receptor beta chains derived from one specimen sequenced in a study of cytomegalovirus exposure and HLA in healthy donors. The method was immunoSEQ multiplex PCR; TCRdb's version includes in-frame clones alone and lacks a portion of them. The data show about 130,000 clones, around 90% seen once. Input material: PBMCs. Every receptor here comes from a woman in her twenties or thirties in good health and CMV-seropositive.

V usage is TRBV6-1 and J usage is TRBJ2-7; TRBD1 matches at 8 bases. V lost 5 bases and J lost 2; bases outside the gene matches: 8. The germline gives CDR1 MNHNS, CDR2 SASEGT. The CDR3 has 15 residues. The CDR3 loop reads CASSRQDRVAYEQYF. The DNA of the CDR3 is TGTGCCAGCAGTCGCCAGGACAGGGTAGCCTACGAGCAGTACTTC.

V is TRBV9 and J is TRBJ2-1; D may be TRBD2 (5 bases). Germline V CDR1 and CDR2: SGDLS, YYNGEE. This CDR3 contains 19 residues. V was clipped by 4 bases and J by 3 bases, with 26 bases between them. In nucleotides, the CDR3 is TGTGCCAGCAGCAAAGGAGGTATTTCCGGAACCTTTATCTACAATGAGCAGTTCTTC. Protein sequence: CASSKGGISGTFIYNEQFF.

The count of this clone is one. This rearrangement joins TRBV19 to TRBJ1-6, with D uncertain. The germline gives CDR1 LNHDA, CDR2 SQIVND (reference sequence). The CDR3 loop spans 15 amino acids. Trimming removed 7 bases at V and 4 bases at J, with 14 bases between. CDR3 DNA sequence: TGTGCCAGTACGGGAGTGGCGTCTTATAATTCACCCCTCCACTTT. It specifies CASTGVASYNSPLHF.

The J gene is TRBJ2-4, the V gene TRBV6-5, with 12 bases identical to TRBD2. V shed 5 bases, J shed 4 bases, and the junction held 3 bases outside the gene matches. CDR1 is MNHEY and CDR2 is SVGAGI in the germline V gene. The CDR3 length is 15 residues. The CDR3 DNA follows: TGTGCCAGCAGTCTAGCGGGAGGGCCGAAAAACATTCAGTACTTC. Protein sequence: CASSLAGGPKNIQYF.

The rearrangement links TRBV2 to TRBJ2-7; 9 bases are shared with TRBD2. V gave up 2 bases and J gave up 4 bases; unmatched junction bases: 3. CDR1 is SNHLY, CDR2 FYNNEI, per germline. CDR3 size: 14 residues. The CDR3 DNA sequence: TGTGCCAGCAGTGAAACTAGCGGGTTTTACGAGCAGTACTTC. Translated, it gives CASSETSGFYEQYF.

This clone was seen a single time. The CDR3 is CASSETAGSLLSYEQYF. As DNA, the CDR3 is TGTGCCAGCAGCGAAACGGCTGGGAGCCTATTGAGCTACGAGCAGTACTTC. The chain recombines TRBV7-9 with TRBJ2-7; a possible D gene is TRBD2 (5 bases). Germline values: CDR1 SEHNR, CDR2 FQNEAQ (reference sequence). The V end lost 5 bases, the J end lost 3 bases, and 23 bases lay between the germline ends. This CDR3 is built from 17 residues.

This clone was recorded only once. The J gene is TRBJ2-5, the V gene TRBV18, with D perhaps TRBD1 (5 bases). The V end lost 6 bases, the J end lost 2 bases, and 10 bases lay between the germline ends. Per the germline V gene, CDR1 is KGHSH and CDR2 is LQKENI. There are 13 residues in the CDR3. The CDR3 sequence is CASSPRQQETQYF. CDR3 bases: TGTGCCAGCTCTCCTAGACAGCAAGAGACCCAGTACTTC.

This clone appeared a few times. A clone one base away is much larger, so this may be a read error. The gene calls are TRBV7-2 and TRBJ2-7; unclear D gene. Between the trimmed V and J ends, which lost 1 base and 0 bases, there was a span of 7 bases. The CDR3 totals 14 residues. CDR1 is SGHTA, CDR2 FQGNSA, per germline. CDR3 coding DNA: TGTGCCAGCAGCTTAGTTCAGGACTCCTACGAGCAGTACTTC. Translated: CASSLVQDSYEQYF.

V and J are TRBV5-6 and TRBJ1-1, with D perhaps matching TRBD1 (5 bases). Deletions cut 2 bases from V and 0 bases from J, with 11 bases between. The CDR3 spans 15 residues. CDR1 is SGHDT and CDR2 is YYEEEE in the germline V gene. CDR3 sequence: CASSFWSGVNTEAFF. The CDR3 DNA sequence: TGTGCCAGCAGCTTTTGGTCGGGGGTGAACACTGAAGCTTTCTTT.

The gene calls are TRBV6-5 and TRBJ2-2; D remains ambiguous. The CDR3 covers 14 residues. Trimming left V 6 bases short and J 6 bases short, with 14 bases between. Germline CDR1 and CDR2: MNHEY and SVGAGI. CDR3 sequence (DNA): TGTGCCAGCAGCCCACCAGATGCTGCCGGGGAGCTGTTTTTT. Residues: CASSPPDAAGELFF.